This T cell receptor beta chain was recovered during a study of blood T cell repertoires in COVID-19. Whole-study context: Sources were T cells, B-cell-depleted T cells, or PBMCs; the material itself was cDNA or gDNA.

CDR1 SGHKS and CDR2 YYEKEE come from the germline V gene (reference sequence). The CDR3 runs 15 residues. V lost 4 bases and J lost 8, with 16 bases in between. Study processing details: Reference gene primer amplification gave estimated nucleated cell counts. TCRdb's table, derived via immunoSEQ multiplex PCR, lists solely in-frame clones and lacks some. V, J and clone size derive from that table, while D and trimming were established from the DNA sequence. The sample holds about 270,000 clones, about 89% seen once. This sequence was found in a man aged 40-49 years with active or convalescent COVID-19. Sequenced material: peripheral blood. The chain uses TRBV5-5 and TRBJ1-6; D perhaps matches TRBD1 (5 bases). The DNA for the CDR3 is TGTGCCAGCAGCCTTAGCACAGGCGCCTATTCACCCCTCCACTTT. The encoded protein is CASSLSTGAYSPLHF. Complete variable domain (other parts from reference TRBV5-5 and TRBJ1-6): DAGVTQSPTHLIKTRGQQVTLRCSPISGHKSVSWYQQVLGQGPQFIFQYYEKEERGRGNFPDRFSARQFPNYSSELNVNALLLGDSALYLCASSLSTGAYSPLHFGNGTRLTVT.